Listed below are T cell receptor beta chains from one sample, sequenced in a study of OX40 agonist ivuxolimab in advanced cancers. Produced via immunoSEQ multiplex PCR; TCRdb's table is partial and in-frame only. In the table there are 60,000 to 75,000 clones, approximately 88% of which are singletons. The sequenced sample was CD4+ or CD8+ T cells sorted from blood, obtained in a trial of the OX40 agonist ivuxolimab. The origin of the receptors is an adult with an advanced solid tumor such as melanoma, head and neck, liver or kidney cancer. Both conserved end residues are part of each CDR3. The D gene is left open where the match is weak. Only part of the rows carry a size: once, few, many, or a class if the clone is expanded.

>NA|TRBJ1-6|TRBV2|NA
CASSEDSTDNNSPLHF
TGTGCCAGCAGTGAAGACTCGACAGATAATAATTCACCCCTCCACTTT
>NA|TRBJ1-6|TRBV6-5|NA
CASSGQSDSPLHF
TGTGCCAGCAGCGGACAGTCTGATTCACCCCTCCACTTT
>NA|TRBJ2-1|TRBV29-1|NA
CSVPHDSNEQFF
TGCAGCGTACCCCACGACAGCAATGAGCAGTTCTTC
>NA|TRBJ1-4|TRBV18|NA
CASSNGGTNEKLFF
TGTGCCAGCTCGAATGGGGGGACTAATGAAAAACTGTTTTTT
>few|TRBJ1-4|TRBV4-1|NA
CASSQEVEKLFF
TGCGCCAGCAGCCAAGAAGTCGAAAAACTGTTTTTT
>once|TRBJ2-3|TRBV5-1|NA
CASSLGAGPPDTQYF
TGCGCCAGCAGCTTGGGAGCAGGGCCGCCAGATACGCAGTATTTT
>NA|TRBJ2-1|TRBV11-3|NA
CASSLVAGRDEQFF
TGTGCCAGCAGCTTAGTTGCAGGTCGGGATGAGCAGTTCTTC
>NA|TRBJ2-7|TRBV19|TRBD2
CASTPGTSTGEQYF
TGTGCCAGTACCCCGGGGACTAGCACGGGGGAGCAGTACTTC
>NA|TRBJ1-4|TRBV10-1|NA
CASSDGFEKLFF
TGCGCCAGCAGTGACGGGTTTGAAAAACTGTTTTTT
>few|TRBJ2-1|TRBV7-8|NA
CASGRMRGHNEQFF
TGTGCCAGCGGCCGGATGAGGGGTCACAATGAGCAGTTCTTC
>NA|TRBJ1-6|TRBV5-5|NA
CASSLVARGSPLHF
TGTGCCAGCAGCTTGGTTGCGCGGGGGTCACCCCTCCACTTT